This T cell receptor beta chain was observed in a study of T cell changes during pregnancy in multiple sclerosis. Some clones are missing from TCRdb's copy, which holds only in-frame ones; the method was immunoSEQ multiplex PCR. The repertoire has around 100,000 clones, about 90% of them found once; the top ten carry about 1.9%. V lost 5 bases to trimming and J lost 7 bases, with 9 bases between them. Germline V lookup: CDR1 MNHEY, CDR2 SVGAGI. The CDR3 runs 11 residues. The specimen was peripheral blood, collected after pregnancy. The chain has TRBV6-5 and TRBJ2-7; possible D gene TRBD1, 5 bases. This TCR was sampled from a female donor with multiple sclerosis, enrolled in a pregnancy study. The CDR3 region is CASSQGWEQYF. The CDR3 nucleotides are TGTGCCAGCAGTCAGGGTTGGGAGCAGTACTTC.